This T cell receptor beta chain was documented in a study of early T cells in non-severe SARS-CoV-2 infection (dated by TCRdb to the early 2020s). Looking at the study overall: Because TCR sequencing was done on bulk RNA from unsorted whole blood, the alpha and beta chains could not be paired.

The method was 5' RACE. The sequencing machine was a NextSeq 500. Unique molecular identifiers were attached to individual cDNA molecules in the TCR library protocol so that sequencing error and PCR bias could be corrected. TCR alpha and beta chains were both sequenced, and the abundances of alpha and beta sequences in each sample were closely correlated with each other. The authors' pipeline ran thus. Decombinator V4 was used to perform V gene, J gene and CDR3 annotation of TCR sequences. TCRs were defined as expanded if a significant change between any two time points was detected under a Poisson model with p below 0.0001. TCR abundances were normalised to the total number of TCRs sequenced per sample and were expressed as counts per million. TRAV1-2 paired with TRAJ12, TRAJ20 or TRAJ33 defined MAIT TCRs, while TRAV10 paired with TRAJ18 defined iNKT TCRs. VDJdb, accessed 1 November 2021, was searched for CMV, EBV and SARS-CoV-2 annotated TCRs, excluding TCRs annotated for multiple antigens. TCRdb trimmed the raw reads at Q25, called clones with MiXCR and kept productive beta chains. Each CDR3 protein appears once, grouped with its most common genes and DNA. These V and J calls are TCRdb output, not the study's own analysis. The sample profile shows 55,000 to 80,000 distinct CDR3 sequences; almost 9% of them were found once. Roughly an eighth of the sample rests with the top ten.

The CDR3 runs 13 amino acids, cysteine and phenylalanine included. The DNA shown is the 39-base CDR3, in frame from base 1. V and J are truncated by 6 bases and 2 bases respectively, leaving an intervening sequence of 11 bases. CDR1 and CDR2 are read off the germline V gene (reference sequence) as DFQATT and SNEGSKA. This was a case-control study nested in a cohort of healthcare workers in London, UK, who had nasopharyngeal swab PCR tests and blood samples taken every week. Healthcare workers were recruited between 23 and 31 March 2020, during the week of the UK lockdown, and were followed weekly for up to 16 weeks. The full study reports these points: Matching against VDJdb was skewed toward anti-spike CD8 responses, likely underestimated virus-specific expansions, and missed private and CD4 specificities.

Only a few counts were recorded for this clonotype. Its antigen is currently not known. Base qualities are missing; no much larger clone stands one base away. The chain is assembled from TRBV20-1 and TRBJ2-1; the D gene lacks a confident call. This specimen consisted of whole blood, obtained at baseline. The TCR comes from an adult who was a healthcare worker with PCR-confirmed SARS-CoV-2 infection or an uninfected control (not recorded which). The CDR3 corresponds to CSATRTAYNEQFF. The base sequence is TGCAGTGCCACCCGGACGGCCTACAATGAGCAGTTCTTC.